These T cell receptor beta chains were read from a single sample in a study of blood T cell repertoires in COVID-19. Here immunoSEQ multiplex PCR was the method, and the copy in TCRdb shows in-frame clones only, minus some. The table has 150,000 to 190,000 clones, under 85% seen once. Sequencing used peripheral blood. These receptors all stem from a woman aged 80 or over with acute or convalescent COVID-19. CDR3s include the opening cysteine and the closing phenylalanine or tryptophan. D genes are given only for firm matches. Rows give clone size only sometimes, using once, few, many, or a class for an expanded clone.

. TRBJ1-2 . TRBV12-5 CASDNPRGGFYGYTF TGTGCTAGTGACAACCCCCGGGGGGGGTTCTATGGCTACACCTTC
. TRBJ2-7 TRBD1 TRBV7-2 CASSFGTGSYEQYF TGTGCCAGCAGCTTTGGGACAGGATCCTACGAGCAGTACTTC
. TRBJ1-2 . TRBV7-9 CASSLRDNVDGYTF TGTGCCAGCAGCTTAAGGGACAACGTGGATGGCTACACCTTC
. TRBJ2-2 . TRBV12-5 CASGIQGNTGELFF TGTGCTAGTGGTATACAGGGTAACACCGGGGAGCTGTTTTTT
. TRBJ2-1 TRBD2 TRBV7-3 CASSLLPSGGASYNEQFF TGTGCCAGCAGCTTACTCCCTAGCGGGGGGGCCTCCTACAATGAGCAGTTCTTC
once TRBJ2-1 TRBD1 TRBV4-3 CASSQSSMTGGNEQFF TGCGCCAGCAGCCAATCTTCTATGACAGGGGGCAATGAGCAGTTCTTC
. TRBJ1-5 . TRBV18 CASSPAGRTNSNQPQHF TGTGCCAGCTCACCAGCAGGACGGACAAATAGCAATCAGCCCCAGCATTTT
. TRBJ2-3 TRBD2 TRBV5-1 CASSLSSGGHTDTQYF TGCGCCAGCAGCTTGTCTAGCGGGGGGCACACAGATACGCAGTATTTT
. TRBJ2-3 . TRBV24-1 CATSDVGGSDTQYF TGTGCCACCAGTGATGTAGGGGGATCAGATACGCAGTATTTT
. TRBJ1-2 TRBD1 TRBV5-4 CASSWGQPNSNYGYTF TGTGCCAGCAGCTGGGGACAGCCTAATTCTAACTATGGCTACACCTTC
. TRBJ1-4 . TRBV5-1 CASSTDSTNEKLFF TGCGCCAGCAGCACCGACAGTACTAATGAAAAACTGTTTTTT
once TRBJ1-4 . TRBV11-2 CASSLGRYNEKLFF TGTGCCAGCAGCTTAGGGAGGTATAATGAAAAACTGTTTTTT
. TRBJ1-2 TRBD1 TRBV2 CASSMDRVRYGYTF TGTGCCAGCAGTATGGACAGGGTACGCTATGGCTACACCTTC
. TRBJ1-4 . TRBV19 CASRTGRTAATNEKLFF TGTGCCAGTCGAACAGGGCGTACTGCCGCAACTAATGAAAAACTGTTTTTT
once TRBJ2-5 . TRBV14 CASSQGGATQETQYF TGTGCCAGCAGCCAAGGGGGCGCTACACAAGAGACCCAGTACTTC
. TRBJ1-2 TRBD1 TRBV4-3 CASSRGDRGGSGYTF TGCGCCAGCAGCCGAGGAGACAGGGGAGGTAGTGGCTACACCTTC
. TRBJ2-3 . TRBV18 CASSPPSQSPDTQYF TGTGCCAGCTCACCACCCTCCCAGTCGCCCGATACGCAGTATTTT
. TRBJ1-5 . TRBV4-2 CASSQEMAGQPQHF TGTGCCAGCAGCCAAGAGATGGCGGGGCAGCCCCAGCATTTT
. TRBJ2-7 . TRBV21-1 CASSKVSSGKVEQYF TGTGCCAGCAGCAAAGTTAGTAGCGGGAAGGTCGAGCAGTACTTC
. TRBJ2-3 TRBD2 TRBV2 CASSAPSGSTDTQYF TGTGCCAGCTCCGCTCCTAGCGGGAGCACAGATACGCAGTATTTT
. TRBJ2-3 TRBD2 TRBV9 CASSFTSGATDTQYF TGTGCCAGCAGCTTCACTAGCGGGGCCACAGATACGCAGTATTTT
. TRBJ1-1 TRBD1 TRBV7-9 CASSLGQGVVNTEAFF TGTGCCAGCAGCTTAGGACAGGGGGTGGTGAACACTGAAGCTTTCTTT
. TRBJ1-5 TRBD1 TRBV29-1 CSVAGQNQPQHF TGCAGCGTTGCGGGACAGAATCAGCCCCAGCATTTT
. TRBJ1-1 . TRBV9 CASSAAGPWTEAFF TGTGCCAGCAGCGCGGCGGGACCGTGGACTGAAGCTTTCTTT
. TRBJ1-1 . TRBV10-3 CAISPQGYNTEAFF TGTGCCATCAGTCCACAGGGCTATAACACTGAAGCTTTCTTT
few TRBJ1-2 . TRBV28 CASNPPGMPDGYTF TGTGCCAGTAACCCACCAGGGATGCCTGACGGCTACACCTTC
. TRBJ2-3 TRBD2 TRBV6-4 CASSDAPTSGRARDTQYF TGTGCCAGCAGTGACGCTCCGACTAGCGGGAGGGCTCGGGATACGCAGTATTTT
. TRBJ2-7 . TRBV9 CASSAQTGSYEQYF TGTGCCAGCAGCGCACAGACAGGATCCTACGAGCAGTACTTC
. TRBJ2-1 . TRBV4-2 CASSQLAGHNEQFF TGTGCCAGCAGCCAACTGGCAGGGCACAATGAGCAGTTCTTC
. TRBJ1-1 TRBD1 TRBV19 CASSHVTGGITEAFF TGTGCCAGTAGTCACGTGACAGGGGGGATCACTGAAGCTTTCTTT
. TRBJ1-1 . TRBV5-5 CASSFGSLEAFF TGTGCCAGCAGCTTCGGGAGCCTTGAAGCTTTCTTT
. TRBJ1-6 TRBD1 TRBV9 CASRKEDRGRSPLHF TGTGCCAGCAGGAAAGAAGACAGGGGGCGATCACCCCTCCACTTT
. TRBJ2-7 . TRBV15 CATSRDVAVSYEQYF TGTGCCACCAGCAGAGATGTGGCAGTCTCCTACGAGCAGTACTTC
. TRBJ1-1 . TRBV27 CASSFPGRGAFF TGTGCCAGCAGTTTCCCAGGGCGTGGAGCTTTCTTT
few TRBJ2-3 . TRBV4-3 CASSPRGGYTQYF TGCGCCAGCAGCCCACGAGGCGGATATACGCAGTATTTT
. TRBJ2-7 TRBD2 TRBV25-1 CASSEPGLAVHEQYF TGTGCCAGCAGTGAACCGGGACTAGCAGTCCACGAGCAGTACTTC
. TRBJ2-3 . TRBV14 CASSQGGATDTQYF TGTGCCAGCAGCCAAGGGGGCGCTACAGATACGCAGTATTTT
once TRBJ2-5 TRBD1 TRBV7-8 CASSLAQGVGETQYF TGTGCCAGCAGCTTAGCGCAGGGGGTGGGAGAGACCCAGTACTTC
once TRBJ2-3 . TRBV10-3 CAISERQAYSTDTQYF TGTGCCATCAGTGAGCGACAGGCGTACAGCACAGATACGCAGTATTTT
. TRBJ2-7 TRBD1 TRBV7-8 CASSLEAGRDRGHEQYF TGTGCCAGCAGCTTAGAAGCCGGCCGGGACAGGGGCCACGAGCAGTACTTC
few TRBJ1-2 TRBD1 TRBV6-5 CASSYSRQGTNYGYTF TGTGCCAGCAGTTACTCGAGACAGGGAACTAACTATGGCTACACCTTC
. TRBJ1-4 . TRBV19 CASSRGGGEKLFF TGTGCCAGTAGTAGGGGGGGCGGCGAAAAACTGTTTTTT
. TRBJ1-2 . TRBV6-4 CASSSDGDGYTF TGTGCCAGCAGTTCCGACGGAGACGGCTACACCTTC
. TRBJ2-1 . TRBV29-1 CSVKRPGLVWGEQFF TGCAGCGTCAAAAGACCGGGACTTGTGTGGGGTGAGCAGTTCTTC
. TRBJ1-2 . TRBV6-6 CASSWEREGGYTF TGTGCCAGCAGCTGGGAAAGGGAGGGTGGCTACACCTTC
. TRBJ2-1 . TRBV4-2 CASSQDINEQFF TGTGCCAGCAGCCAAGATATAAATGAGCAGTTCTTC
. TRBJ1-5 . TRBV28 CASSTPGYGNQPQHF TGTGCCAGCAGTACCCCGGGTTACGGCAATCAGCCCCAGCATTTT
. TRBJ1-1 TRBD1 TRBV3-1/TRBV3-2 CASSRSTGVHSSFF TGTGCCAGCAGCCGTTCGACAGGGGTGCATTCCAGCTTCTTT
. TRBJ2-5 TRBD1 TRBV7-2 CASSMTGGQETQYF TGTGCCAGCAGCATGACAGGGGGCCAAGAGACCCAGTACTTC
few TRBJ1-1 TRBD1 TRBV7-2 CASRYKGQGNTEAFF TGTGCCAGCAGGTATAAGGGACAGGGGAACACTGAAGCTTTCTTT
. TRBJ1-1 TRBD1 TRBV30 CAWSVGGTGLSTEAFF TGTGCCTGGAGTGTAGGGGGGACAGGGCTAAGCACTGAAGCTTTCTTT
. TRBJ2-3 TRBD2 TRBV5-6 CASSLMGLGVDTQYF TGTGCCAGCAGCTTGATGGGACTAGGGGTAGATACGCAGTATTTT
. TRBJ2-1 TRBD2 TRBV7-7 CASSPAGLAGGNEQFF TGTGCTAGCAGCCCCGCGGGACTAGCGGGGGGGAATGAGCAGTTCTTC
once TRBJ2-4 . TRBV19 CASSTSGTLAKNIQYF TGTGCCAGTAGTACCTCGGGGACATTAGCCAAAAACATTCAGTACTTC
. TRBJ2-3 . TRBV6-1 CASSASRTVSTDTQYF TGTGCCAGCAGTGCTTCTAGAACCGTCAGCACAGATACGCAGTATTTT
few TRBJ2-5 TRBD2 TRBV20-1 CSASSSGRGETQYF TGCAGTGCTAGTTCTAGCGGGAGGGGGGAGACCCAGTACTTC
. TRBJ2-3 TRBD2 TRBV7-2 CASSPSGTSGTDTQYF TGTGCCAGCAGCCCGTCCGGGACTAGCGGCACAGATACGCAGTATTTT
. TRBJ1-1 . TRBV5-6 CASRDGAGYNTEAFF TGTGCCAGCAGAGACGGAGCAGGGTATAACACTGAAGCTTTCTTT
. TRBJ1-3 . TRBV10-3 CAISEDSSGNTIYF TGTGCCATCAGTGAGGACAGCTCTGGAAACACCATATATTTT
. TRBJ1-1 . TRBV6-1 CASSENFVAETAREAFF TGTGCCAGCAGTGAAAATTTTGTTGCGGAGACAGCTCGTGAAGCTTTCTTT